This is a list of T cell receptor beta chains from one sample in a study of T cell responses to AZD1222 COVID-19 vaccine. TCRdb's table, derived via immunoSEQ multiplex PCR, lists solely in-frame clones and lacks some. The profile shows 200,000 or so clones, just under 90% of them singletons. Sequencing was performed on peripheral blood, taken on day 0 of AZD1222 vaccination. These receptor sequences come from an adult in good health. The CDR3 runs from the conserved cysteine through the conserved F or W. The order of the fields is D gene, J gene, V gene, clone size, CDR3 DNA, CDR3 protein. The D gene is left open where the match is weak. Not all rows give a size; the values are once, few, many and, for expanded clones, a class.

d_gene: TRBD1
j_gene: TRBJ1-6
v_gene: TRBV5-1
abundance: once
CDR3nt: TGCGCCAGCAGTTCGGCGACAGGGTTTTGGACACCCCTCCACTTT
CDR3aa: CASSSATGFWTPLHF

d_gene: TRBD2
j_gene: TRBJ2-3
v_gene: TRBV9
abundance: NA
CDR3nt: TGTGCCAGCAGCCCACGACTAGCGGGAGTGGAAACGCAGTATTTT
CDR3aa: CASSPRLAGVETQYF

d_gene: TRBD2
j_gene: TRBJ2-3
v_gene: TRBV7-9
abundance: NA
CDR3nt: TGTGCCAGCAGCCTGCGGGGGGGCCCAGATACGCAGTATTTT
CDR3aa: CASSLRGGPDTQYF

d_gene: NA
j_gene: TRBJ1-1
v_gene: TRBV19
abundance: once
CDR3nt: TGTGCCAGTAGTACCGAGAACACTGAAGCTTTCTTT
CDR3aa: CASSTENTEAFF

d_gene: TRBD1
j_gene: TRBJ1-2
v_gene: TRBV5-1
abundance: NA
CDR3nt: TGCGCCAGCAGCTTGGAAGGACAGGGGCTCTATGGCTACACCTTC
CDR3aa: CASSLEGQGLYGYTF

d_gene: TRBD1
j_gene: TRBJ1-5
v_gene: TRBV7-9
abundance: NA
CDR3nt: TGTGCCAGCAGCTTAGGTGCCGGGACAGGGGGCGATCAGCCCCAGCATTTT
CDR3aa: CASSLGAGTGGDQPQHF

d_gene: TRBD2
j_gene: TRBJ2-1
v_gene: TRBV3-1/TRBV3-2
abundance: NA
CDR3nt: TGTGCCAGCAGCCCGGCACGGGGACTAGTCCGCAATGAGCAGTTCTTC
CDR3aa: CASSPARGLVRNEQFF

d_gene: NA
j_gene: TRBJ2-7
v_gene: TRBV5-1
abundance: few
CDR3nt: TGCGCCAGCAGCTCGGACGGTAGCTCCTACGAGCAGTACTTC
CDR3aa: CASSSDGSSYEQYF

d_gene: NA
j_gene: TRBJ1-3
v_gene: TRBV7-2
abundance: NA
CDR3nt: TGTGCCAGCAGCTTGGGACCGATAGGAAACACCATATATTTT
CDR3aa: CASSLGPIGNTIYF

d_gene: NA
j_gene: TRBJ2-1
v_gene: TRBV7-9
abundance: NA
CDR3nt: TGTGCCAGCAGCTCTCCTCCCGAGGGCAATGAGCAGTTCTTC
CDR3aa: CASSSPPEGNEQFF

d_gene: NA
j_gene: TRBJ2-7
v_gene: TRBV11-2
abundance: NA
CDR3nt: TGTGCCAGCAGCCCGCAGACTAGTTCCTACGAGCAGTACTTC
CDR3aa: CASSPQTSSYEQYF

d_gene: NA
j_gene: TRBJ2-7
v_gene: TRBV4-3
abundance: NA
CDR3nt: TGCGCCAGCAGCCAAGATGGCCTGGACAATGACTACGAGCAGTACTTC
CDR3aa: CASSQDGLDNDYEQYF

d_gene: TRBD2
j_gene: TRBJ2-1
v_gene: TRBV3-1/TRBV3-2
abundance: once
CDR3nt: TGTGCCAGCAGCCCACGTGTACTAGCGAGATCCTACAATGAGCAGTTCTTC
CDR3aa: CASSPRVLARSYNEQFF

d_gene: TRBD2
j_gene: TRBJ2-1
v_gene: TRBV9
abundance: NA
CDR3nt: TGTGCCAGCAGCGTGGCGGGGGAGCAGGACAATGAGCAGTTCTTC
CDR3aa: CASSVAGEQDNEQFF

d_gene: TRBD1
j_gene: TRBJ1-2
v_gene: TRBV11-2
abundance: NA
CDR3nt: TGTGCCAGCAGCTTAGCAGGGGGCAGTGGCTACACCTTC
CDR3aa: CASSLAGGSGYTF

d_gene: TRBD2
j_gene: TRBJ2-3
v_gene: TRBV2
abundance: NA
CDR3nt: TGTGCCAGCAGTGAAGGCGGGAGGGGGACAGATACGCAGTATTTT
CDR3aa: CASSEGGRGTDTQYF

d_gene: TRBD1
j_gene: TRBJ1-2
v_gene: TRBV6-2/TRBV6-3
abundance: NA
CDR3nt: TGTGCCAGCAGCCCCCTACAGGGGATACGGGATGGCTACACCTTC
CDR3aa: CASSPLQGIRDGYTF

d_gene: TRBD2
j_gene: TRBJ2-7
v_gene: TRBV5-5
abundance: NA
CDR3nt: TGTGCCAGCAGCGTGACTAGCGGCGCGGATTACGAGCAGTACTTC
CDR3aa: CASSVTSGADYEQYF

d_gene: NA
j_gene: TRBJ1-1
v_gene: TRBV6-2/TRBV6-3
abundance: NA
CDR3nt: TGTGCCAGCAGTTACTCGGATTTCGTGGCTTTCTTT
CDR3aa: CASSYSDFVAFF

d_gene: NA
j_gene: TRBJ1-5
v_gene: TRBV11-2
abundance: NA
CDR3nt: TGTGCCAGCAGCCAGCGACGCGACGCAGCGTTTGGGCCCCAGCATTTT
CDR3aa: CASSQRRDAAFGPQHF

d_gene: NA
j_gene: TRBJ1-5
v_gene: TRBV10-3
abundance: NA
CDR3nt: TGTGCCATCAGGGGGGAGGGGAGCAATCAGCCCCAGCATTTT
CDR3aa: CAIRGEGSNQPQHF

d_gene: NA
j_gene: TRBJ1-2
v_gene: TRBV6-5
abundance: NA
CDR3nt: TGTGCCAGCAGTTACTCCACACCAGCTAACTATGGCTACACCTTC
CDR3aa: CASSYSTPANYGYTF

d_gene: TRBD1
j_gene: TRBJ2-7
v_gene: TRBV11-1
abundance: NA
CDR3nt: TGTGCCAGCAGCTTCGGACAGGTGTCCTACGAGCAGTACTTC
CDR3aa: CASSFGQVSYEQYF

d_gene: NA
j_gene: TRBJ1-1
v_gene: TRBV7-2
abundance: once
CDR3nt: TGTGCCAGCAGCTTAGAGGTTCCGGGGGCCGCCGATAGCACTGAAGCTTTCTTT
CDR3aa: CASSLEVPGAADSTEAFF

d_gene: TRBD1
j_gene: TRBJ1-2
v_gene: TRBV18
abundance: NA
CDR3nt: TGTGCCAGCTCACTGGACAGGGCTGGCTACACCTTC
CDR3aa: CASSLDRAGYTF

d_gene: NA
j_gene: TRBJ2-1
v_gene: TRBV18
abundance: NA
CDR3nt: TGTGCCAGCTCACCCTCCGCGGGAAACAATGAGCAGTTCTTC
CDR3aa: CASSPSAGNNEQFF

d_gene: NA
j_gene: TRBJ1-1
v_gene: TRBV7-2
abundance: once
CDR3nt: TGTGCCAGCAGCGCCCGGGAGCTAGGCACTGAAGCTTTCTTT
CDR3aa: CASSARELGTEAFF

d_gene: NA
j_gene: TRBJ1-4
v_gene: TRBV30
abundance: NA
CDR3nt: TGTGCCTGGGGAACTTGGGAAAAACTGTTTTTT
CDR3aa: CAWGTWEKLFF

d_gene: NA
j_gene: TRBJ1-1
v_gene: TRBV2
abundance: NA
CDR3nt: TGTGCCAGCAGTGCGGGGGGGCTGGGAACTGAAGCTTTCTTT
CDR3aa: CASSAGGLGTEAFF

d_gene: TRBD1
j_gene: TRBJ2-1
v_gene: TRBV5-1
abundance: NA
CDR3nt: TGCGCCAGCAGGACGGGACAGGGGACCAATGAGCAGTTCTTC
CDR3aa: CASRTGQGTNEQFF